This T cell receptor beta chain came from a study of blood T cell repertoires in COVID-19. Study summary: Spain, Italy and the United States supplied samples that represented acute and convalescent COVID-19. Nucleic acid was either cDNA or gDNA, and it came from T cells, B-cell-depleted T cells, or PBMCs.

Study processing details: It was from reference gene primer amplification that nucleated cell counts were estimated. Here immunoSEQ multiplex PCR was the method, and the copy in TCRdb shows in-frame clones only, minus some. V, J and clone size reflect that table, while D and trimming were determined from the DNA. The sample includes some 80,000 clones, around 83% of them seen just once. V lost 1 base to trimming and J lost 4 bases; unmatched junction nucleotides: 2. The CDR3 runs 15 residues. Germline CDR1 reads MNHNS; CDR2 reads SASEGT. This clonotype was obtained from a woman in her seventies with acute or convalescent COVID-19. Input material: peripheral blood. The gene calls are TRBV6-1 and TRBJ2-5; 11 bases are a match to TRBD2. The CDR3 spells CASSEVLAGGETQYF. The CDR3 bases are TGTGCCAGCAGTGAAGTCCTAGCGGGAGGAGAGACCCAGTACTTC.